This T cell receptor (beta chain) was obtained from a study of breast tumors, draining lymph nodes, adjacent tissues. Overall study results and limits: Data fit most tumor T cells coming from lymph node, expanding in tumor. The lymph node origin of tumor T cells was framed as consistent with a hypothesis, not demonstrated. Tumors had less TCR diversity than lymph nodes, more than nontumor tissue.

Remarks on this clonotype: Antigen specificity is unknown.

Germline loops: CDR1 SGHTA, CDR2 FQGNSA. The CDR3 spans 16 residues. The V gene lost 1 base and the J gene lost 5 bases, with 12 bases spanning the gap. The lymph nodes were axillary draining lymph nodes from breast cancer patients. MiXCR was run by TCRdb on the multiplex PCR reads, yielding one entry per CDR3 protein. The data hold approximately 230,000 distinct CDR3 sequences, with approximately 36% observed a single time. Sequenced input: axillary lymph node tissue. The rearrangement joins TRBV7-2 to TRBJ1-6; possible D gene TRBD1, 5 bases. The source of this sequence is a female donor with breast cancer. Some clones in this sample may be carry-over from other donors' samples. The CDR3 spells CASSLDGAGNNSPLHF. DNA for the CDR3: TGTGCCAGCAGCTTAGATGGGGCAGGCAATAATTCACCCCTCCACTTT.